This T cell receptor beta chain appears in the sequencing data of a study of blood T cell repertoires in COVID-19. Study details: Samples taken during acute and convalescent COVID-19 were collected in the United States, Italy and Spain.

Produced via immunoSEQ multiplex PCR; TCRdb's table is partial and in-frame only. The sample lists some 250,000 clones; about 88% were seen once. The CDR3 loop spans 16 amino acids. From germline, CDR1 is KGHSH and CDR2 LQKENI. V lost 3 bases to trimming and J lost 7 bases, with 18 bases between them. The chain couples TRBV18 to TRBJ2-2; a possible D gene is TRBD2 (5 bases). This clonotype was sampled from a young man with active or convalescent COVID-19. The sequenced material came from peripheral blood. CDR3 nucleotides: TGTGCCAGCTCACCTCCGGAGGCCTCTCGAGGCGGGGAGCTGTTTTTT. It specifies CASSPPEASRGGELFF.